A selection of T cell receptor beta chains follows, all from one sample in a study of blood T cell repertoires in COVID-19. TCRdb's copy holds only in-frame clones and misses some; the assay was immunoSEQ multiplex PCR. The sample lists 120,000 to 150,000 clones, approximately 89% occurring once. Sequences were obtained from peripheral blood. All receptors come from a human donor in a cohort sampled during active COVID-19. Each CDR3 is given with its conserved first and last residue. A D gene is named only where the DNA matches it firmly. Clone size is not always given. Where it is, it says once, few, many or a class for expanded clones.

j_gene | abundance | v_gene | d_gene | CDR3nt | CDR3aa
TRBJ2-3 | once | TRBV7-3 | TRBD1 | TGTGCCAGCAGCTTAACAGGGGGCGGCACAGATACGCAGTATTTT | CASSLTGGGTDTQYF
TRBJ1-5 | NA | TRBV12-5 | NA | TGTGCTAGTGGCTATCAGGGTGGTCAGCCCCAGCATTTT | CASGYQGGQPQHF
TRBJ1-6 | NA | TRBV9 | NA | TGTGCCAGCAGCTCGACTAGAAATTCACCCCTCCACTTT | CASSSTRNSPLHF
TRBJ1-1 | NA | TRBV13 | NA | TGTGCCAGCAGCTTAGAGAACCCCGGTGGCACTGAAGCTTTCTTT | CASSLENPGGTEAFF
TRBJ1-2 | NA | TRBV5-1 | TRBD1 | TGCGCCAGCAGCTTTGGAAGACAGGGGGCCGGGGACTATGGCTACACCTTC | CASSFGRQGAGDYGYTF
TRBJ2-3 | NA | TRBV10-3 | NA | TGTGCCATCAGTGGGGGCAGGGGCATCACAGATACGCAGTATTTT | CAISGGRGITDTQYF
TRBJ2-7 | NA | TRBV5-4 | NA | TGTGCCAGCAGCATACAGGGTATACTGAGCGAGCAGTACTTC | CASSIQGILSEQYF
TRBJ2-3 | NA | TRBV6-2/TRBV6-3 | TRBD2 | TGTGCCAGCAGTTACCTAGGGCTAGCGGGGGGCACAGATACGCAGTATTTT | CASSYLGLAGGTDTQYF
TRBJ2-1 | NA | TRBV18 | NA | TGTGCCAGCTCACCCATGACAGGTCCTGAGCAGTTCTTC | CASSPMTGPEQFF
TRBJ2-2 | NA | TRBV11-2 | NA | TGTGCCAGCAGCTTGGGCTTTGGCGGGGAGCTGTTTTTT | CASSLGFGGELFF
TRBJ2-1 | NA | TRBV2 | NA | TGTGCCAGCAGTCTCCAAAGGTGGGAAACAGGGAAGTTCTTC | CASSLQRWETGKFF
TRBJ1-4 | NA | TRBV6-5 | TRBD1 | TGTGCCAGCACGCAGACAGGGGTCATTGAAAAACTGTTTTTT | CASTQTGVIEKLFF
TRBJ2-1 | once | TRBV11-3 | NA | TGTGCCAGCAGCCGGACTGAGAATGAGCAGTTCTTC | CASSRTENEQFF
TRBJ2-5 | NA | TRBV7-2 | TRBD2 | TGTGCCAGCAGCTTCGGCGGGGGGGCCTGGGAGACCCAGTACTTC | CASSFGGGAWETQYF
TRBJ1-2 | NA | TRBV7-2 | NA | TGTGCCAGCAGCTTACAAACAGGGACCTATGGCTACACCTTC | CASSLQTGTYGYTF
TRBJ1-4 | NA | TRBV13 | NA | TGTGCCAGCAGCCCCCAGGGCCGCTTAGAGGAAAAACTGTTTTTT | CASSPQGRLEEKLFF
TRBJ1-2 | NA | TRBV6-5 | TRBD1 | TGTGCCAGCAGTCGGGACAGGGAGTATGGCTACACCTTC | CASSRDREYGYTF
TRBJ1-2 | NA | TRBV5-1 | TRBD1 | TGCGCCAGCAGCCCCCGGGACAGGGGCGTTGGCTACACCTTC | CASSPRDRGVGYTF